This entry lists 14 T cell receptor beta chains sequenced from one sample in a study of blood T cell repertoires in COVID-19 (dated by TCRdb to about 2020). Libraries were prepared through the immunoSEQ multiplex PCR assay. The table was pulled from immuneACCESS by TCRdb, which kept in-frame rearrangements only. Such tables lose some clones; where checked, under half of the loss comes from unresolved V genes, and the rest has no known cause. Here the sample has some 110,000 clones; roughly two thirds occur a single time. The ten largest clones add up to more than 0.8% of the sample. The sample was peripheral blood. The receptors shown here come from a human donor with acute or convalescent COVID-19. The donor label of this sample is uncertain.

The chain couples TRBV28 to TRBJ2-2; D is possibly TRBD1 (6 bases). In germline, CDR1 is MDHEN, CDR2 SYDVKM. V was shortened by 6 bases and J by 6 bases, with 14 bases between the two germline ends. The CDR3 is 14 residues long. The CDR3 protein is CASRKQGIPGELFF. CDR3 nucleotide sequence: TGTGCCAGCAGAAAACAGGGAATCCCCGGGGAGCTGTTTTTT.

The J gene is TRBJ1-1, the V gene TRBV6-5, with unresolved D. This CDR3 contains 14 residues. CDR1 MNHEY and CDR2 SVGAGI come from the germline V gene. V was pared by 7 bases and J by 6 bases, with 18 bases between. CDR3 residues: CASIKLAGSPEAFF. In DNA form, the CDR3 reads TGTGCCAGCATCAAACTCGCAGGCAGCCCTGAAGCTTTCTTT.

The V gene is TRBV5-1, the J gene TRBJ1-2; TRBD1 aligns across 9 bases. The CDR3 is 15 amino acids. V was clipped by 4 bases and J by 7 bases; unmatched bases: 11. Germline V gene data show CDR1 as SGHRS and CDR2 as YFSETQ. The DNA of the CDR3 is TGCGCCAGCAGCCCTAGAGCCGGGACAGGGAGTGGCTACACCTTC. This gives the protein CASSPRAGTGSGYTF.

This chain links TRBV2 with TRBJ2-3; D call uncertain. Deletions cut 1 base from V and 8 bases from J, with 10 bases between. CDR1 and CDR2 (germline): SNHLY, FYNNEI. CDR3 length equals 13 residues. The CDR3: CASSEGEAFTQYF. The CDR3 coding sequence is TGTGCCAGCAGTGAAGGTGAAGCTTTTACGCAGTATTTT.

The chain has TRBV19 and TRBJ1-2, with unresolved D. Germline lookup yields CDR1 LNHDA and CDR2 SQIVND (reference sequence). Trimming cost V 3 bases and J 4 bases, with 6 bases left between them. The CDR3 contains 12 residues. The CDR3 DNA reads TGTGCCAGTAGTATGAACGGCTATGGCTACACCTTC. This encodes CASSMNGYGYTF.

The chain is built from TRBV6-5 and TRBJ2-7, with TRBD1 identical over 8 bases. The germline V gene has CDR1 MNHEY and CDR2 SVGAGI. There are 15 residues in the CDR3. Trimming removed 5 bases from V and 3 bases from J; junction bases left unmatched: 9. CDR3 coding DNA: TGTGCCAGCAGTAAGGGACAGGTGCGTGGCTACGAGCAGTACGTC. It yields the protein CASSKGQVRGYEQYV.

The chain employs TRBV9 and TRBJ1-1; the D is unclear. Germline assignment: CDR1 SGDLS and CDR2 YYNGEE. The germline V and J ends were trimmed by 0 bases and 4 bases, with 10 bases remaining between them. The CDR3 sequence is 14 residues long. This CDR3 is CASSVGHLSTEAFF. CDR3 bases: TGTGCCAGCAGCGTAGGGCACCTGTCCACTGAAGCTTTCTTT.

This chain joins TRBV3-1 (or the pseudogene TRBV3-2) and TRBJ2-2, with D maybe TRBD1 (6 bases). The CDR3 has 13 amino acids. V lost 7 bases to trimming and J lost 5 bases, with 11 bases between them. Germline CDR1 LGHDT, CDR2 YNNKEL (reference sequence). The DNA for the CDR3 is TGTGCCAGCACCCGAGGGGGAACCGGGGAGCTGTTTTTT. Protein product: CASTRGGTGELFF.

This clone was seen just once. The chain recombines TRBV10-3 with TRBJ1-5; D is possibly TRBD1 (5 bases). Germline-derived CDR1 and CDR2 are ENHRY and SYGVKD. There are 14 residues in the CDR3. The germline V and J ends were trimmed by 2 bases and 1 base, with 6 bases remaining between them. The CDR3 nucleotides are TGTGCCATCAGTGAGGGGGGGAGCAATCAGCCCCAGCATTTT. This sequence encodes CAISEGGSNQPQHF.

The chain is built from TRBV6-6 and TRBJ1-6, with TRBD1 matching over 9 bases. CDR3 size: 14 residues. Germline V gene data show CDR1 as MNHNY and CDR2 as SVGAGI (reference sequence). V was pared by 5 bases and J by 6 bases, with 2 bases of the junction left unmatched. CDR3 bases: TGTGCCAGCAGTCCGACAGGGGGTAATTCACCCCTCCACTTT. Translating gives CASSPTGGNSPLHF.

The table lists this clone with a few counts. This chain connects TRBV2 to TRBJ1-1; no definite D call. Germline loops: CDR1 SNHLY, CDR2 FYNNEI. CDR3 length: 17 amino acids. Trimming took 1 base from V and 3 from J, leaving 18 bases between them. The CDR3 nucleotides read TGTGCCAGCAGTGAAGTTGGCGGCTCATTTGTGGACACTGAAGCTTTCTTT. This codes for CASSEVGGSFVDTEAFF.

In this sample, this clone turned up a few times. This rearrangement joins TRBV4-1 to TRBJ1-2; TRBD1 is a possible D gene (5 bases). This CDR3 spans 15 amino acids. Germline V CDR1 and CDR2: MGHRA, YSYEKL. The V end lost 1 base, the J end lost 8 bases, and 17 bases lay between the germline ends. The chain's CDR3 is CASSQGTGAGRGYTF. The CDR3 nucleotides read TGCGCCAGCAGCCAAGGAACTGGGGCTGGGAGGGGCTACACCTTC.

This chain connects TRBV9 to TRBJ2-2; no firm D call. There are 14 residues in the CDR3. Deletions cut 5 bases from V and 1 base from J, with 9 bases between. Germline CDR1 and CDR2: SGDLS and YYNGEE. CDR3 region: CASRSGVNTGELFF. The CDR3 DNA is TGTGCCAGCAGGAGTGGAGTGAACACCGGGGAGCTGTTTTTT. The full variable domain, its missing parts supplied by reference TRBV9 and TRBJ2-2, is DSGVTQTPKHLITATGQRVTLRCSPRSGDLSVYWYQQSLDQGLQFLIQYYNGEERAKGNILERFSAQQFPDLHSELNLSSLELGDSALYFCASRSGVNTGELFFGEGSRLTVL.

The chain employs TRBV9 and TRBJ1-1; D is undetermined. The CDR3 contains 13 residues. The V gene's germline CDR1 is SGDLS and CDR2 YYNGEE. The V end lost 2 bases, the J end lost 5 bases, and 10 bases lay between the germline ends. This CDR3 reads CASSVMRVTEAFF. The CDR3 nucleotides read TGTGCCAGCAGCGTGATGAGGGTTACTGAAGCTTTCTTT.